This T cell receptor (beta chain) was recorded in a study of blood T cell repertoires in COVID-19. In the study overall: Both acute and convalescent COVID-19 samples were obtained from the United States, Italy and Spain. PBMCs, B-cell-depleted T cells, or T cells were the source of the cDNA or gDNA that made up the material.

The germline CDR1 and CDR2 sequences are SGHTA and FQGNSA. V dropped 5 bases and J dropped 2; count of bases not matched to a gene: 4. This CDR3 is built from 15 residues. Original methodology: Reference gene primer amplification in the assay estimated nucleated cell counts. Measured with immunoSEQ multiplex PCR; TCRdb has only the in-frame clones, and not every one. V, J and clone size are taken as reported in that table, and D and trimming were inferred from the DNA itself. The sample carries 140,000 to 150,000 clones, approximately 87% recorded once. The source material was peripheral blood. This clonotype was sampled from a human donor in a cohort sampled during active COVID-19. The chain uses TRBV7-2 and TRBJ1-3; TRBD1 matches 9 bases. The DNA of the CDR3 is TGTGCCAGCAGCCAAACAGGGGGCGCTGGAAACACCATATATTTT. Translation gives CASSQTGGAGNTIYF.